Listed here are 24 T cell receptor beta chains from one sample, sequenced in a study of T cell responses to AZD1222 COVID-19 vaccine. Produced via immunoSEQ multiplex PCR; TCRdb's table is partial and in-frame only. The table shows over 200,000 clones, with approximately 94% occurring only once. The material sequenced was peripheral blood, taken 28 days after the second dose of the MenACWY control vaccine. Receptors were obtained from an adult who received the MenACWY meningococcal vaccine as a control.

V and J are TRBV7-2 and TRBJ2-7; TRBD2 is a possible D gene (6 bases). Trimming removed 0 bases at V and 6 bases at J, with 30 bases between. This CDR3 contains 20 residues. The germline gives CDR1 SGHTA, CDR2 FQGNSA. CDR3 sequence: CASSLAPGSAAGPPKGEQYF. DNA for the CDR3: TGTGCCAGCAGCTTAGCGCCCGGTTCGGCTGCGGGACCTCCCAAGGGCGAGCAGTACTTC.

This chain joins TRBV7-9 and TRBJ1-1, with D perhaps matching TRBD1 (6 bases). Germline CDR1 SEHNR, CDR2 FQNEAQ (reference sequence). The CDR3 has 14 amino acids. Trimming left V 4 bases short and J 3 bases short, with 12 bases between. The CDR3 DNA follows: TGTGCCAGCAGCTACCAGGGGCCGCACACTGAAGCTTTCTTT. Protein: CASSYQGPHTEAFF.

The chain employs TRBV7-3 and TRBJ2-6; the D is unclear. CDR3 length: 14 residues. CDR1 and CDR2 (germline): SGHTA, FQGTGA. Trimming stripped 5 bases from V and 3 bases from J, with 8 bases between. Here the CDR3 reads CASSLGGGANVLTF. CDR3 sequence (DNA): TGTGCCAGCAGCCTAGGTGGTGGGGCCAACGTCCTGACTTTC.

The CDR3 region has the DNA TGTGCCAGCACCCCACAGTTTAATGAAAAACTGTTTTTT. Its translation: CASTPQFNEKLFF. The V gene is TRBV6-5, the J gene TRBJ1-4; D not resolved. With 7 bases removed from V and 4 bases from J, the gap between germline ends came to 10 bases. The length of the CDR3 is 13 residues. Germline assignment: CDR1 MNHEY and CDR2 SVGAGI.

The genes are TRBV2 and TRBJ2-4, with 7 bases aligning to TRBD1. V was clipped by 2 bases and J by 5 bases; unmatched bases: 9. From germline, CDR1 is SNHLY and CDR2 FYNNEI. CDR3 size: 16 residues. CDR3 loop: CASSELLGTVENIQYF. The CDR3 DNA sequence: TGTGCCAGCAGTGAATTATTGGGGACAGTGGAAAACATTCAGTACTTC. Using reference TRBV2 and TRBJ2-4 for the parts outside the CDR3, the full variable domain is EPEVTQTPSHQVTQMGQEVILRCVPISNHLYFYWYRQILGQKVEFLVSFYNNEISEKSEIFDDQFSVERPDGSNFTLKIRSTKLEDSAMYFCASSELLGTVENIQYFGAGTRLSVL.

The J gene is TRBJ2-7, the V gene TRBV5-8; D tentatively fits TRBD1 or TRBD2 (5 bases each). Germline V lookup: CDR1 SGHTS, CDR2 YDEGEE. With 3 bases removed from V and 1 base from J, the gap between germline ends came to 11 bases. The CDR3 consists of 14 residues. This chain's CDR3 is CASSSGTESYEQYF. CDR3 sequence (DNA): TGTGCCAGCAGCTCCGGGACCGAATCCTACGAGCAGTACTTC.

The chain couples TRBV27 to TRBJ2-7, with 7 bases matching TRBD2. Looked up from germline, CDR1 is MNHEY and CDR2 is SMNVEV (reference sequence). The CDR3 consists of 13 residues. The J segment lost 2 bases and the V segment lost 4 bases, leaving 2 bases of the junction unmatched. The CDR3 is CASSSSGAYEQYF. In DNA, the CDR3 is TGTGCCAGCAGTTCTAGCGGCGCCTACGAGCAGTACTTC.

The chain employs TRBV7-3 and TRBJ2-2; D tentatively fits TRBD1 or TRBD2 (5 bases each). V was pared by 5 bases and J by 5 bases, with 15 bases between. From germline, CDR1 is SGHTA and CDR2 FQGTGA. This CDR3 has 15 amino acids. The CDR3 loop reads CASSASGTRTGELFF. DNA of the CDR3: TGTGCCAGCAGCGCCTCCGGGACGAGAACCGGGGAGCTGTTTTTT.

This clone was seen only a few times. CDR3 sequence reads: CASSFVTQAEAFF. In DNA, the CDR3 is TGTGCCAGCAGTTTTGTAACCCAGGCTGAAGCTTTCTTT. The chain is built from TRBV27 and TRBJ1-1, with D unresolved. This CDR3 is 13 amino acids long. V lost 3 bases and J 6 bases, leaving 11 bases between the germline ends. Germline CDR1 and CDR2: MNHEY and SMNVEV (reference sequence).

The chain links TRBV20-1 to TRBJ2-5; TRBD2 agrees at 9 bases. Looked up from germline, CDR1 is DFQATT and CDR2 is SNEGSKA (reference sequence). The V gene end was trimmed by 3 bases and the J gene end by 6 bases; junction bases not matched to a gene: 8. The CDR3 covers 14 residues. Here the CDR3 reads CSASGGGARKTQYF. Written as DNA, the CDR3 is TGCAGTGCTAGTGGCGGGGGGGCCAGAAAGACCCAGTACTTC.

The chain employs TRBV7-2 and TRBJ2-1; D is perhaps TRBD2 (5 bases). Germline CDR1 is SGHTA and CDR2 is FQGNSA. The CDR3 contains 15 residues. Trimming took 3 bases from V and 2 from J, leaving 11 bases between them. The CDR3 DNA reads TGTGCCAGCAGCTTGGAGGTAAGGACCTACAATGAGCAGTTCTTC. Protein product: CASSLEVRTYNEQFF.

A single count supports this clone. The gene calls are TRBV19 and TRBJ1-3; TRBD1 might be the D (5 bases). Deletions cut 5 bases from V and 4 bases from J, with 18 bases between. Germline V gene sequence: CDR1 LNHDA, CDR2 SQIVND (reference sequence). The CDR3 runs to 16 residues. Written as DNA, the CDR3 is TGTGCCAGTAGTCAACAGGATACCCTTTCCGGAAACACCATATATTTT. It encodes CASSQQDTLSGNTIYF.

The V call is TRBV28, the J call TRBJ2-1; TRBD1 matches at 8 bases. CDR3 length equals 15 residues. With 1 base clipped from V and 4 bases from J, the junction kept 3 bases outside the gene matches. The germline gives CDR1 MDHEN, CDR2 SYDVKM. The CDR3 DNA reads as TGTGCCAGCAGTTTATTCCAGGGGGCTTACAATGAGCAGTTCTTC. Translating it yields CASSLFQGAYNEQFF.

This clone was seen just once. J is TRBJ2-5 and V is TRBV19; the D is unclear. This CDR3 contains 14 residues. The germline V and J ends were trimmed by 3 bases and 1 base, with 9 bases remaining between them. The germline CDR1 and CDR2 sequences are LNHDA and SQIVND (reference sequence). Here the CDR3 DNA reads TGTGCCAGTAGTATCGAGTCATTCCAAGAGACCCAGTACTTC. This codes for CASSIESFQETQYF.

This chain connects TRBV21-1 to TRBJ1-5. TRBV21-1 constitutes a pseudogene. The CDR3 consists of 15 residues. The CDR3 DNA follows: TGTGCCAGCAGCAAAGCCGGCCCATTGGGTCAGCCCCAGCATTTT. Its protein product is CASSKAGPLGQPQHF.

V usage is TRBV30 and J usage is TRBJ2-7; D might be TRBD2 (6 bases). Germline CDR1 reads GTSNPN; CDR2 reads SVGIG (reference sequence). This CDR3 has 13 amino acids. V was pared by 5 bases and J by 3 bases, with 14 bases between. CDR3 coding DNA: TGTGCCTGGGGACCGGGACTCAACTACGAGCAGTACTTC. This sequence encodes CAWGPGLNYEQYF.

This clone was seen only a few times. This sequence joins TRBV6-1 and TRBJ2-2; no clear D gene. CDR3 length: 14 residues. Between the trimmed V and J ends, which lost 2 bases and 8 bases, there was a span of 12 bases. CDR1 is MNHNS and CDR2 is SASEGT in the germline V gene. CDR3 sequence (DNA): TGTGCCAGCAGTGAAAAAGTAACAGATGGGGAGCTGTTTTTT. Encoded protein: CASSEKVTDGELFF.

This sequence joins TRBV2 and TRBJ1-1; D is possibly TRBD1 (5 bases). Germline loops: CDR1 SNHLY, CDR2 FYNNEI. The V end was cut by 6 bases, the J end by 1 base, with 9 bases between. The CDR3 consists of 13 residues. The CDR3 coding sequence is TGTGCCAGCAGGAGGGGCAGGAACACTGAAGCTTTCTTT. Protein sequence: CASRRGRNTEAFF.

J is TRBJ1-5 and V is TRBV7-9, with unresolved D. Germline CDR1 and CDR2: SEHNR and FQNEAQ (reference sequence). The CDR3 runs to 13 residues. Trimming removed 2 bases at V and 5 bases at J, with 7 bases between. The DNA of the CDR3 is TGTGCCAGCAGCTTATTAGCCGATCAGCCCCAGCATTTT. It codes for CASSLLADQPQHF.

V usage is TRBV28 and J usage is TRBJ2-7; no definite D call. The germline V gene has CDR1 MDHEN and CDR2 SYDVKM. This CDR3 comprises 12 residues. V lost 2 bases, J lost 7 bases, and 9 bases lay in between. This chain's CDR3 is CASSLKVGEQYF. The CDR3 region has the DNA TGTGCCAGCAGTTTAAAGGTGGGGGAGCAGTACTTC.

The CDR3 region has the DNA TGTGCCAGCAGCCGAGGGAGGGCCACTAACTATGGCTACACCTTC. Encoded protein: CASSRGRATNYGYTF. This chain uses TRBV28 with TRBJ1-2; D remains ambiguous. The CDR3 covers 15 residues. Trimming took 6 bases from V and 0 from J, leaving 14 bases between them. Germline CDR1 is MDHEN and CDR2 is SYDVKM.

This clone was recorded once. The chain has TRBV3-1 (or the pseudogene TRBV3-2) and TRBJ2-7; possible D gene TRBD2, 6 bases. The germline V gene has CDR1 LGHDT and CDR2 YNNKEL (reference sequence). Trimming cost V 1 base and J 0 bases, with 13 bases left between them. This CDR3 has 16 residues. CDR3 sequence: CASSQGISGTSYEQYF. The CDR3 DNA follows: TGTGCCAGCAGCCAAGGAATTAGCGGCACCTCCTACGAGCAGTACTTC.

This chain uses TRBV7-9 with TRBJ1-2; no definite D call. Looked up from germline, CDR1 is SEHNR and CDR2 is FQNEAQ (reference sequence). The CDR3 totals 20 residues. The V end lost 5 bases, the J end lost 0 bases, and 28 bases lay between the germline ends. The CDR3 DNA is TGTGCCAGCAGCAGGGTCGTCACCCTTCAACCCGTCTCATCTAACTATGGCTACACCTTC. Protein: CASSRVVTLQPVSSNYGYTF.

In this sample, this clone turned up once. The chain combines TRBV7-9 with TRBJ2-7, with 12 positions matching TRBD2. This CDR3 region has 19 residues. With V trimmed by 4 bases and J by 3 bases, 16 bases remained unmatched. CDR1 and CDR2 (germline): SEHNR, FQNEAQ (reference sequence). CDR3 sequence: CASSSKLTSGSRLNYEQYF. The CDR3 DNA reads as TGTGCCAGCAGCTCCAAACTGACTAGCGGGAGCCGATTGAACTACGAGCAGTACTTC.